This T cell receptor (beta chain) derives from a study of CD8+ T cells in alopecia areata. RNA, once extracted, was reverse transcribed into cDNA for use as the sequencing template. Measured with immunoSEQ multiplex PCR; TCRdb has only the in-frame clones, and not every one. The table has approximately 130,000 clones, roughly 50% seen once. This CDR3 is 14 amino acids long. With 3 bases removed from V and 9 bases from J, the gap between germline ends came to 15 bases. Germline loops: CDR1 MDHEN, CDR2 SYDVKM. This clonotype was obtained from a human donor with alopecia areata. Specimen: NKG2D-low CD8+ T cells sorted from blood. The chain recombines TRBV28 with TRBJ2-4; perhaps TRBD2 as D (5 bases). As DNA, the CDR3 is TGTGCCAGCAGTTTGATCCGGACTCAGAGCATTCAGTACTTC. Protein product: CASSLIRTQSIQYF.